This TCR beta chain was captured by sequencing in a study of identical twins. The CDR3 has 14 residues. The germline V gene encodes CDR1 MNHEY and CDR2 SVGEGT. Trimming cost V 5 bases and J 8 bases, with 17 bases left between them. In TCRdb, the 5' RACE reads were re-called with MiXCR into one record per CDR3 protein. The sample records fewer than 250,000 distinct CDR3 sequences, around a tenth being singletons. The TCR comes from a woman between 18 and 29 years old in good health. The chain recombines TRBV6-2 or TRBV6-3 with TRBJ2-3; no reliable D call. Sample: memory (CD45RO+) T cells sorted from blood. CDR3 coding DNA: TGTGCCAGCAGTCCTACCCCCTCTAGAGCTACGCAGTATTTT. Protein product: CASSPTPSRATQYF.